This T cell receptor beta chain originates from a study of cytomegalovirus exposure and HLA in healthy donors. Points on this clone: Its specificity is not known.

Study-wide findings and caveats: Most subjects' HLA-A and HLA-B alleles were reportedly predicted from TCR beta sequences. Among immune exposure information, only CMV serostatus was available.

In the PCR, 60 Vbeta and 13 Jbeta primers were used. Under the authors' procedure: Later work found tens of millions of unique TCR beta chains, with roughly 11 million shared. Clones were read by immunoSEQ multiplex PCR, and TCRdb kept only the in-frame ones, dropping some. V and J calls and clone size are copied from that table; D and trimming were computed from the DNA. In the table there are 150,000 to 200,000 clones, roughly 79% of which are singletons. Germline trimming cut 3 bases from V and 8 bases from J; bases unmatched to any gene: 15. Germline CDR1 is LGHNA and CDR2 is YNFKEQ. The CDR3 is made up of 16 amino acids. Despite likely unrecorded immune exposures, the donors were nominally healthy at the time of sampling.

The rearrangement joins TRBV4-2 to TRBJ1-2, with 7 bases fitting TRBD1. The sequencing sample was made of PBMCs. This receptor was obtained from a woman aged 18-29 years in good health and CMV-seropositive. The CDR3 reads CASSQTPSGRGNGYTF. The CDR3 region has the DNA TGTGCCAGCAGCCAGACCCCGTCGGGCAGGGGGAACGGCTACACCTTC.